These T cell receptor beta chains were read from a single sample in a study of blood T cells in healthy people across ages. A single record per CDR3 protein comes from TCRdb applying MiXCR to the 5' RACE reads. The repertoire has 2 million or so distinct CDR3 sequences, about 50% of them found once; the top ten carry approximately 2.1%. Sequencing input: blood. The receptor source for this set is a middle-aged woman in good health. Each CDR3 is given with its conserved first and last residue. The D gene is left open where the match is weak. The size entry is marked missing in some rows and otherwise reads once, few, many or a size class.

D,J,V,size,DNA,CDR3
.,TRBJ1-2,TRBV7-9,few,TGTGCCAGCAGCTTCTACAGGATACGCCGGGGCTACACCTTC,CASSFYRIRRGYTF
TRBD1,TRBJ2-1,TRBV25-1,.,TGTGCCAGCTCCCAGGGGGATCCCATGTTCTTC,CASSQGDPMFF
.,TRBJ2-5,TRBV7-2,.,TGTGCCGGCAGCAGAAACAGATTAGTACAAGAGACCCAGTACTTC,CAGSRNRLVQETQYF
.,TRBJ2-1,TRBV12-5,.,TGTGCTAGTGGTTTGGTACTAGGTAGGTTTTCTAATGAGCAGTTCTTC,CASGLVLGRFSNEQFF
.,TRBJ2-1,TRBV5-1,few,TGCGCCAGCAGCGAGGACACCTCCTACAATGAGCAGTTCTTC,CASSEDTSYNEQFF
.,TRBJ2-7,TRBV27,.,TGTGCCAGCAGTCCGTCAGCGGGACAGACCATCTACGAGCAGTACTTC,CASSPSAGQTIYEQYF
TRBD2,TRBJ2-7,TRBV4-1,few,TGCGCCAGCAGCCCGTCCCCGGGTACTAGCGGACACTACGAGCAGTACTTC,CASSPSPGTSGHYEQYF
.,TRBJ2-5,TRBV6-2/TRBV6-3,.,TGTGCCAGCAGCCAACTCACGTTGGGGACCCAGTACTTC,CASSQLTLGTQYF
.,TRBJ2-1,TRBV5-1,.,TGCGCCAGCAGCTTTGGAGGGGCAGGGGAGCATGAGCAGTTCTTC,CASSFGGAGEHEQFF
.,TRBJ2-4,TRBV7-9,.,TGTGCCAGCAGCTCGGCCGGACGGGGTGTAGCCAAAAACATTCAGTACTTC,CASSSAGRGVAKNIQYF
.,TRBJ1-1,TRBV5-6,.,TGTGCCAGCAGCCTGGGCGGATGGATGGCTGAAGCTTTCTTT,CASSLGGWMAEAFF
TRBD1,TRBJ1-5,TRBV11-3,.,TGTGCCAGCAGCTACTCCGGGACAGCGACATTGAGACTTAGCAATCAGCCCCAGCATTTT,CASSYSGTATLRLSNQPQHF
TRBD2,TRBJ2-3,TRBV28,once,TGTGCCAGCAGCGAAGGGGGGACTAGCGCCCTTTTGGATACGCAGTATTTT,CASSEGGTSALLDTQYF
TRBD1,TRBJ1-2,TRBV7-3,.,TGTGCCAGCAGCTCTCGGACAGGGGAAGGCTACACCTTC,CASSSRTGEGYTF
.,TRBJ1-2,TRBV29-1,few,TGCAGCGTTGAAAATAAGGGATACTATGGCTACACCTTC,CSVENKGYYGYTF
.,TRBJ1-5,TRBV20-1,.,TGCAGTGCTACCCCCCTAATCCGGGAGGGGAATCAGCCCCAGCATTTT,CSATPLIREGNQPQHF
.,TRBJ1-2,TRBV3-1,.,TGTGCCAGCAGCCAAGAGTGGCAGGGTGGTAAGGATGGCTACACCTTC,CASSQEWQGGKDGYTF
TRBD1,TRBJ2-7,TRBV27,.,TGCCCTCCGGGACAGGGGTCCTACGAGCAGTACTTC,CPPGQGSYEQYF
.,TRBJ1-6,TRBV27,.,TGTGCCAGCAGTTTATCTGGAGTGGGGATTCTTTCACCCCTCCACTTT,CASSLSGVGILSPLHF
.,TRBJ2-3,TRBV12-3/TRBV12-4,.,TGTGCCAGCAGTTCCTCCTTTAGCGGTGGGCCGTATTTT,CASSSSFSGGPYF
TRBD1,TRBJ2-5,TRBV28,.,TGTGCCAGCAGGACCGAGACAGGGACGAGAGAGACCCAGTACTTC,CASRTETGTRETQYF
.,TRBJ2-6,TRBV2,.,TGTGCCAGCAGTGCGGAGGTCTCTGGGGCCAACGTCCTGACTTTC,CASSAEVSGANVLTF
TRBD2,TRBJ2-5,TRBV28,.,TGTGCCAGCAGTTTTGAGGCTAGCGGGGGGCCCGAAGAGACCCAGTACTTC,CASSFEASGGPEETQYF
.,TRBJ2-1,TRBV27,.,TGTGCCAGCAGTTCACCGGGTTCGGGGGGCGGGCAGTTCTTC,CASSSPGSGGGQFF
.,TRBJ2-5,TRBV12-3/TRBV12-4,many,TGTGCCAGCAGTCCCAGGAGGGGTTTAGGCCAAGAGACCCAGTACTTC,CASSPRRGLGQETQYF
.,TRBJ1-1,TRBV27,.,TGTGCCAGCAGTTGGCAGAGGAACACTGAAGCTTTCTTT,CASSWQRNTEAFF
TRBD1,TRBJ2-5,TRBV29-1,.,TGCAGCGTCAAGGACAGGACGCCTAAGACCCAGTACTTC,CSVKDRTPKTQYF
.,TRBJ1-2,TRBV6-5,few,TGTGCCAGCAGTTACTCGACAGGAAAATATGGCTACACCTTC,CASSYSTGKYGYTF
.,TRBJ1-1,TRBV9,few,TGTGCCAGCAGCCCTCCCCCCATGAACACTGAAGCTTTCTTT,CASSPPPMNTEAFF
.,TRBJ2-7,TRBV4-3,.,TGCGCCAGCAGCCAAGGATACGGGGTTTCCCACGAGCAGTACTTC,CASSQGYGVSHEQYF
TRBD1,TRBJ2-5,TRBV5-1,.,TGCGCCAGCAGCCAGGGGGCCAAACAAGAGACCCAGTACTTC,CASSQGAKQETQYF
.,TRBJ1-6,TRBV20-1,.,TGCAGTGCTAGAGGTTTTGGGGAGACCTATAATTCACCCCTCCACTTT,CSARGFGETYNSPLHF
.,TRBJ2-1,TRBV29-1,.,TGCAGCGTTGTTTGGGATCTGGGTCCGAACATGGATGAGCAGTTCTTC,CSVVWDLGPNMDEQFF
.,TRBJ1-2,TRBV29-1,.,TGCAGCGCTACAACAGGCGCCCCCTTCTATGGCTACACCTTC,CSATTGAPFYGYTF
.,TRBJ1-4,TRBV2,.,TGTGCCAGCACCCGGGCCCCGGGCATCAATGAAAAACTGTTTTTT,CASTRAPGINEKLFF
.,TRBJ2-3,TRBV7-2,.,TGTGCCAGCAGCTTAGACCTGATCCAACCCGGCACGCAGTATTTT,CASSLDLIQPGTQYF
.,TRBJ2-1,TRBV2,.,TGTGCCAGCAGTGAAGAGGGCTACAATGAGCAGTTCTTC,CASSEEGYNEQFF
TRBD1,TRBJ2-3,TRBV6-5,.,TGTGCCAGCAGTTTCAAAAGGACAGGGTTGACAGATACGCAGTATTTT,CASSFKRTGLTDTQYF
.,TRBJ1-5,TRBV28,.,TGTGCCAGCAGCCGCACTCCACATTCGGACAGGCCCCAGCATTTT,CASSRTPHSDRPQHF
.,TRBJ2-5,TRBV5-1,.,TGCGCCAGCAGCATGGGAGGAAGAGCGGCTTACCAAGAGACCCAGTACTTC,CASSMGGRAAYQETQYF
.,TRBJ2-5,TRBV5-1,.,TGCGCCAGCAGCTCGGACGAAAAAGAGACCCAGTACTTC,CASSSDEKETQYF
TRBD2,TRBJ2-3,TRBV7-3,.,TGTGCCAGCAGCATCGGACTAGCACTTACAGATACGCAGTATTTT,CASSIGLALTDTQYF
.,TRBJ2-3,TRBV29-1,.,TGCAGCGTAACCGGGACTGATACAGATACGCAGTATTTT,CSVTGTDTDTQYF
TRBD1,TRBJ1-2,TRBV5-4,.,TGTGCCAGCAAAACGACCGGGACAGGGGGCCTCTATGGCTACACCTTC,CASKTTGTGGLYGYTF